The clone carrying this T cell receptor (beta chain) has a handful of counts. Its specificity is not known. This sample stems from a study of cytomegalovirus exposure and HLA in healthy donors. Study-level findings and limits: Cytomegalovirus status was reportedly diagnosed by the classifier with high sensitivity and specificity. The tendency of first-cohort TCR clusters to co-occur in the 120 or so validation repertoires emerged from a later analysis.

Sequencing used immunoSEQ multiplex PCR; TCRdb keeps in-frame clones, though not all of them. The table includes 150,000 or so clones, 89% detected once. CDR1 is SEHNR, CDR2 FQNEAQ, per germline (reference sequence). This CDR3 is 15 amino acids long. With 3 bases clipped from V and 2 bases from J, the junction kept 4 bases outside the gene matches. The chain employs TRBV7-9 and TRBJ2-7; 10 nucleotides align to TRBD2. The clonotype originates from a woman aged 18-29 years in good health and CMV-seropositive. The sample taken for sequencing was PBMCs. CDR3 residues: CASSFSSGGPYEQYF. As DNA, the CDR3 is TGTGCCAGCAGCTTTTCTAGCGGGGGTCCCTACGAGCAGTACTTC. Combining the CDR3 with reference TRBV7-9 and TRBJ2-7 gives the whole variable domain DTGVSQNPRHKITKRGQNVTFRCDPISEHNRLYWYRQTLGQGPEFLTYFQNEAQLEKSRLLSDRFSAERPKGSFSTLEIQRTEQGDSAMYLCASSFSSGGPYEQYFGPGTRLTVT.